The present T cell receptor (beta chain) was sequenced within a study of spatial heterogeneity in lung cancer. This clonotype turned up a few times. Every molecule of TCR cDNA had its own unique molecular identifier. Via MiXCR, TCRdb re-called the 5' RACE reads, giving one row per CDR3 protein. Of 6,500 or so distinct CDR3 sequences listed, around 7.8% are singletons. The time point is: sample taken at primary tumor resection. Patients with untreated early-stage non-small cell lung cancer, numbering 72, were the donors. Whole RNA was taken from tumor, nontumor lung or frozen PBMC; it was then sequenced unsorted. The V gene end was trimmed by 6 bases and the J gene end by 6 bases; junction bases not matched to a gene: 7. The CDR3 is 16 amino acids.

The TCR was taken from a female donor with early-stage non-small cell lung cancer. The sequencing here drew on normal lung tissue next to the tumor, taken at surgery. The V gene is TRBV12-3 or TRBV12-4, the J gene TRBJ2-1, with 14 nucleotides matching TRBD2. In DNA form, the CDR3 reads TGTGCCAGCAGCCGACTAGCGGGGGGGCCAAGCAATGAGCAGTTCTTC. This encodes CASSRLAGGPSNEQFF.